This TCR beta chain was retrieved from a study of siplizumab effects on memory and regulatory T cells. The CDR3 loop spans 16 amino acids. The V and J ends lost 6 bases and 4 bases respectively, with 19 bases between them. The germline V gene has CDR1 MNHEY and CDR2 SMNVEV (reference sequence). The protocol was immunoSEQ multiplex PCR, while the TCRdb copy is restricted to in-frame clones and leaves out a portion. The sample has approximately 100,000 clones; 85% to 95% are singletons. This receptor was obtained from a human donor in good health. The chain recombines TRBV27 with TRBJ1-5; tentative D call: TRBD1 (6 bases). Input material: non-Treg CD4+ T cells sorted from blood. CDR3 in DNA: TGTGCCAGCAGCCGGGAAGGAGGGGGGGCTAATCAGCCCCAGCATTTT. Protein: CASSREGGGANQPQHF.